This TCR beta chain is from a study of blood T cell repertoires in COVID-19 (dated by TCRdb to about 2020). Concerning the study at large: Samples covering the acute and convalescent phases of COVID-19 were provided by collaborators in the United States, Italy and Spain. Sample metadata almost always included a de-identified subject ID, COVID-19 status, age in years and sex. The repertoires were released in a freely available public database intended as a resource for research on the immune response to SARS-CoV-2. Samples were obtained from the ongoing ImmuneRACE study (first 160 participants) and from over 1,000 subjects provided by 6 global collaborators. Where HLA class I and class II types were available, the types were taken from metadata supplied by the sample provider, not from assay-based typing. Deeply sampled blood TCRbeta repertoires from subjects exposed to, actively infected with, or recovered from COVID-19 were included in the dataset. The material from the prospective study consisted of cDNA or gDNA derived from T cells, B-cell-depleted T cells, or PBMCs.

CDR1 LGHDT and CDR2 YNNKEL are derived from the germline V gene (reference sequence). Trimming removed 8 bases from V and 0 bases from J; the gene matches leave 13 bases unexplained. Spanning cysteine to phenylalanine, the CDR3 consists of 16 amino acids. Only the CDR3 DNA stays, 48 bases, in frame from base 1. Paper-wide results and their limitations: Clinical and demographic metadata were provided uncurated, with the amount varying by source and participant.

The immunoSEQ Assay, a bias-controlled multiplex PCR, was used to amplify TCRbeta CDR3 regions from genomic DNA. On the authors' methods: The number of nucleated cells in each sample was estimated by amplification of reference gene primers within the assay. To quantify the absolute abundance of each unique TCRbeta CDR3 rearrangement, sequence reads were collapsed and filtered. Productive Simpson clonality was computed per sample as the square root of Simpson's diversity index over productive rearrangements. Entries here come from immuneACCESS through TCRdb and include only in-frame sequences with V and J called. Some clones fail to appear in such tables; in the studies checked, an unresolved V gene covers under half of the shortfall, and the cause of the remainder is unknown. The V and J calls and clone size come from that table; D and trimming were worked out from the DNA. The sample data list 200,000 to 250,000 clones, and roughly 78% of these were observed just once. Together, the top ten hold roughly 12% of the sample.

This clone is a singleton in its sample. This clone's antigen is unknown. Base-call qualities are not available, and no considerably larger clone is one nucleotide away. Collaborating institutions collected whole blood in K2EDTA tubes following their own protocols. For TCRbeta analysis, collaborators shipped samples in one of three forms: frozen whole blood, isolated PBMCs, or DNA extracted from either of those sample types. The sample comprised peripheral blood. The source of this sequence is a woman aged 40 to 55 with acute or convalescent COVID-19. The rearranged segments are TRBV3-1 (or the pseudogene TRBV3-2) and TRBJ2-7; 7 bases in the middle match TRBD2. The sequenced DNA: TGTGCCAGCGGCGGGAGACTCCGGGGTTTCTCCTACGAGCAGTACTTC. Its protein reads: CASGGRLRGFSYEQYF.